These T cell receptor beta chains were read from a single sample in a study of T cell responses to AZD1222 COVID-19 vaccine. The protocol was immunoSEQ multiplex PCR, while the TCRdb copy is restricted to in-frame clones and leaves out a portion. The sample holds 180,000 or so clones, over 85% seen once. The sample here was peripheral blood, taken on day 0 of AZD1222 vaccination. Receptors originate from an adult in good health. CDR3s include the opening cysteine and the closing phenylalanine or tryptophan. A D gene is named only where the DNA matches it firmly.

d_call j_call v_call cdr3_nt cdr3_aa
- TRBJ2-4 TRBV27 TGTGCCAGCAGTGTCCAGGGGGCCAAAAACATTCAGTACTTC CASSVQGAKNIQYF
TRBD1 TRBJ1-3 TRBV5-1 TGCGCCAGCAGGGGACAGGTTTCTGGAAACACCATATATTTT CASRGQVSGNTIYF
- TRBJ2-7 TRBV10-1 TGCGCCAGCAGTGAGTCTTCCCCGGACGGCTACGAGCAGTACTTC CASSESSPDGYEQYF
- TRBJ2-1 TRBV5-1 TGCGCCAGCAGCACCGGGACTGCTAACAATGAGCAGTTCTTC CASSTGTANNEQFF
TRBD1 TRBJ2-7 TRBV6-4 TGTGCCAGCAGTGGATGGACAGGGGGTGTCCACGAGCAGTACTTC CASSGWTGGVHEQYF
- TRBJ1-1 TRBV29-1 TGCAGCGTGCGAGGTGGGCAGATGAACACTGAAGCTTTCTTT CSVRGGQMNTEAFF
- TRBJ2-1 TRBV14 TGTGCCAGCAGCGGAGGGGGGAATGAGCAGTTCTTC CASSGGGNEQFF
- TRBJ1-2 TRBV5-1 TGCGCCAGCAGCCCAGAGCGGGTAGGCTATGGCTACACCTTC CASSPERVGYGYTF
- TRBJ2-2 TRBV11-3 TGTGCCAGCAGCTTAGCAATTAGGGGTTACACCGGGGAGCTGTTTTTT CASSLAIRGYTGELFF
- TRBJ1-1 TRBV4-1 TGCGCCAGCAGCCAAGAGGGGCCACGGAACACTGAAGCTTTCTTT CASSQEGPRNTEAFF
- TRBJ1-5 TRBV5-1 TGCGCCAGCAGCTTGGATGATCCAGCCAATCAGCCCCAGCATTTT CASSLDDPANQPQHF
- TRBJ2-7 TRBV6-2/TRBV6-3 TGTGCCAGCAGTTACGGTCAGATCTCCTACGAGCAGTACTTC CASSYGQISYEQYF